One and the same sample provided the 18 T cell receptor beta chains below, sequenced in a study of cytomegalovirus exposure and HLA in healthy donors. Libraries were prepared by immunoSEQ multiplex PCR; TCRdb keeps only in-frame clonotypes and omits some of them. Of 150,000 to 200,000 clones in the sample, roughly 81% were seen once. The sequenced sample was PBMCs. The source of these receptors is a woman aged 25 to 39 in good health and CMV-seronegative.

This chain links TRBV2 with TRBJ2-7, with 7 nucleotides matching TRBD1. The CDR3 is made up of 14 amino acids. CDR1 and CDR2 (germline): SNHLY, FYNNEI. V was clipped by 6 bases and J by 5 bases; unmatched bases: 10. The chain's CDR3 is CASSGDSTLNEQYF. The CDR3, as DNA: TGTGCCAGCAGCGGGGACAGTACTTTGAACGAGCAGTACTTC.

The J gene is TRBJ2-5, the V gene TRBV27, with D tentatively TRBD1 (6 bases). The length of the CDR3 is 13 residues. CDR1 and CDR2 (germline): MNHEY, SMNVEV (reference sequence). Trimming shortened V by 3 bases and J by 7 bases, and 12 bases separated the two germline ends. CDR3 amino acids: CASSFTGYGTQYF. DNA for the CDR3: TGTGCCAGCAGTTTCACAGGGTACGGGACCCAGTACTTC.

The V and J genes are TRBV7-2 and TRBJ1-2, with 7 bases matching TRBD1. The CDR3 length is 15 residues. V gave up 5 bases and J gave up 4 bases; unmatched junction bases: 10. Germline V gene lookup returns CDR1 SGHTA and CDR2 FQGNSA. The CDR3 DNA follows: TGTGCCAGCAGCCAGAGGACAGGTCCCCGCTATGGCTACACCTTC. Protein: CASSQRTGPRYGYTF.

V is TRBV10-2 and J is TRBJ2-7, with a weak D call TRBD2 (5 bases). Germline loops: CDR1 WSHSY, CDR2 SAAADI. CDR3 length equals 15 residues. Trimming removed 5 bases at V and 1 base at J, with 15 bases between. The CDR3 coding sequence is TGCGCCAGCAGTCGCGAGGGCAGTCTTTCCTACGAGCAGTACTTC. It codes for CASSREGSLSYEQYF.

This CDR3 is CASSDSQGIGNYGYTF. The CDR3 DNA is TGTGCCAGCAGTGATTCTCAGGGGATTGGTAACTATGGCTACACCTTC. This sequence joins TRBV6-1 and TRBJ1-2; tentatively, D is TRBD1 (6 bases). The germline gives CDR1 MNHNS, CDR2 SASEGT. The CDR3 has 16 residues. The V and J ends lost 3 bases and 1 base respectively, with 15 bases between them.

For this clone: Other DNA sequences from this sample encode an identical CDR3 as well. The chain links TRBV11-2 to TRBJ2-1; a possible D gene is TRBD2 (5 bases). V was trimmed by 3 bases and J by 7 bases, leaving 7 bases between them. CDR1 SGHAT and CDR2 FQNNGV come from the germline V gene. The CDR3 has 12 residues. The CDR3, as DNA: TGTGCCAGCAGCTTCGGCGGGAATGAGCAGTTCTTC. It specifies CASSFGGNEQFF. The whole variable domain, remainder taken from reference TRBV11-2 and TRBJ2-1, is EAGVAQSPRYKIIEKRQSVAFWCNPISGHATLYWYQQILGQGPKLLIQFQNNGVVDDSQLPKDRFSAERLKGVDSTLKIQPAKLEDSAVYLCASSFGGNEQFFGPGTRLTVL.

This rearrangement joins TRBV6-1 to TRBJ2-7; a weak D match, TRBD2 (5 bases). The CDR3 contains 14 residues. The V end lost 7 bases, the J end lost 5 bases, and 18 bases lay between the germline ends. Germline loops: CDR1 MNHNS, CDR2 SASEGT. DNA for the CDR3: TGTGCCAGCACACCCGACGGGAACCCCCACGAGCAGTACTTC. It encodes CASTPDGNPHEQYF.

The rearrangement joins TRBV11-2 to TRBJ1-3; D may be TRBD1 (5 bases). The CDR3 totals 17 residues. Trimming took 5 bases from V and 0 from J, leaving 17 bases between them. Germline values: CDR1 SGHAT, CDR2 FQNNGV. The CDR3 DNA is TGTGCCAGCAGCCCCCGGCGCGGGGCCTACTCTGGAAACACCATATATTTT. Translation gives CASSPRRGAYSGNTIYF.

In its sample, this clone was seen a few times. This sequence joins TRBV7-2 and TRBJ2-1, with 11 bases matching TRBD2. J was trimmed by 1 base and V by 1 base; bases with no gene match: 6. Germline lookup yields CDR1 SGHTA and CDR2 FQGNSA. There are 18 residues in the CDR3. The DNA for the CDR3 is TGTGCCAGCAGCTTAGGTCGGCTAGCGGGAGGTTCCTACAATGAGCAGTTCTTC. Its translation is CASSLGRLAGGSYNEQFF.

The CDR3 here is CASRRTGQDGQYF. Here the CDR3 DNA reads TGTGCCAGCAGACGCACAGGACAGGACGGGCAGTATTTT. The chain couples TRBV2 to TRBJ2-3, with 7 bases aligning to TRBD1. The CDR3 extends over 13 amino acids. V shed 6 bases and J 11 bases; nucleotides not matched to a gene: 11. Germline values: CDR1 SNHLY, CDR2 FYNNEI.

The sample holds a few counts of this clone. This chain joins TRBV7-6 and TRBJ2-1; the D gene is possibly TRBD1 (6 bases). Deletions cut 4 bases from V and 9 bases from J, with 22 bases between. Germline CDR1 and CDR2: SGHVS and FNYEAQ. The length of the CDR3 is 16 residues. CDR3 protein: CASSSRGHKVRGEQFF. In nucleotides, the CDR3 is TGTGCCAGCAGCTCCAGGGGACATAAAGTTAGGGGTGAGCAGTTCTTC. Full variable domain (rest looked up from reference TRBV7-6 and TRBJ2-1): GAGVSQSPRYKVTKRGQDVALRCDPISGHVSLYWYRQALGQGPEFLTYFNYEAQQDKSGLPNDRFSAERPEGSISTLTIQRTEQRDSAMYRCASSSRGHKVRGEQFFGPGTRLTVL.

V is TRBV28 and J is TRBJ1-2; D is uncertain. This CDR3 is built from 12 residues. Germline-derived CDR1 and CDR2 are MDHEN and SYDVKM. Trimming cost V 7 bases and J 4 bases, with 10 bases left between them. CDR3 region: CASNQYVYGYTF. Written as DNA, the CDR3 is TGTGCCAGCAACCAGTACGTCTATGGCTACACCTTC.

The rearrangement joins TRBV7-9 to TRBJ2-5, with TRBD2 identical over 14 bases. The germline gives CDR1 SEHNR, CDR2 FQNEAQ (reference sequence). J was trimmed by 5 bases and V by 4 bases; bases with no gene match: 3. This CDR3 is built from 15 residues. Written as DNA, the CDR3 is TGTGCCAGCAGCTCGGGACTAGCGGGAGTTGAGACCCAGTACTTC. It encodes CASSSGLAGVETQYF. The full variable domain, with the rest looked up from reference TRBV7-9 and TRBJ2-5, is DTGVSQNPRHKITKRGQNVTFRCDPISEHNRLYWYRQTLGQGPEFLTYFQNEAQLEKSRLLSDRFSAERPKGSFSTLEIQRTEQGDSAMYLCASSSGLAGVETQYFGPGTRLLVL.

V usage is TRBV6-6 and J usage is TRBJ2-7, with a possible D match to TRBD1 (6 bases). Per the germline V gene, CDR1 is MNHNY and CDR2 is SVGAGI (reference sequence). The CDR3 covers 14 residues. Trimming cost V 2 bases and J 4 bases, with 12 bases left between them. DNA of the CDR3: TGTGCCAGCAGTTACGAGGACAGTTTGTACGAGCAGTACTTC. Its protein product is CASSYEDSLYEQYF.

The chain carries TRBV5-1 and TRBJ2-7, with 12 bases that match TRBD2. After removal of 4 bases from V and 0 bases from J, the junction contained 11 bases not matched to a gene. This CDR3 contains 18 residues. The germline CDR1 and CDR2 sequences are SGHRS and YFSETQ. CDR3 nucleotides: TGCGCCAGCAGCCGGGGACTAGCGGGCGGGGCCAGCTCCTACGAGCAGTACTTC. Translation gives CASSRGLAGGASSYEQYF.

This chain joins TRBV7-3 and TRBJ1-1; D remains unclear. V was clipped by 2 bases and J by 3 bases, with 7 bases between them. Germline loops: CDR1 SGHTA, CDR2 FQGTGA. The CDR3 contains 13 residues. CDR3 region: CASSLQFHTEAFF. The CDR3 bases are TGTGCCAGCAGCTTACAATTCCACACTGAAGCTTTCTTT. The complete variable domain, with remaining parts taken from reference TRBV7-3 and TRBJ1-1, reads GAGVSQTPSNKVTEKGKYVELRCDPISGHTALYWYRQSLGQGPEFLIYFQGTGAADDSGLPNDRFFAVRPEGSVSTLKIQRTERGDSAVYLCASSLQFHTEAFFGQGTRLTVV.

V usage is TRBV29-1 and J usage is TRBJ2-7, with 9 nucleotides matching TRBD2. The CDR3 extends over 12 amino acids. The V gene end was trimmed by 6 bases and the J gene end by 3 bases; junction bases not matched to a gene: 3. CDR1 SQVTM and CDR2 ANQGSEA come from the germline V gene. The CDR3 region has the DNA TGCAGCGTACGGACTAGCGACTACGAGCAGTACTTC. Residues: CSVRTSDYEQYF.

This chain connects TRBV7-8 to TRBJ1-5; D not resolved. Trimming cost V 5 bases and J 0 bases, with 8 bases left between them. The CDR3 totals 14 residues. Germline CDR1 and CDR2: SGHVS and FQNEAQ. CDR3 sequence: CASSAQVSNQPQHF. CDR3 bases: TGTGCCAGCAGCGCTCAGGTTAGCAATCAGCCCCAGCATTTT. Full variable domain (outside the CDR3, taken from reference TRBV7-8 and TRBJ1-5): GAGVSQSPRYKVAKRGQDVALRCDPISGHVSLFWYQQALGQGPEFLTYFQNEAQLDKSGLPSDRFFAERPEGSVSTLKIQRTQQEDSAVYLCASSAQVSNQPQHFGDGTRLSIL.